This entry lists 17 T cell receptor beta chains sequenced from one sample in a study of blood T cell repertoires in COVID-19. Sequencing used immunoSEQ multiplex PCR; TCRdb keeps in-frame clones, though not all of them. Seen here are around 140,000 clones, 84% observed once, and the top ten hold around 3.2%. Material for sequencing was PBMCs or T cells enriched from blood (not recorded which). The source of these receptors is a woman aged 45-59 years with acute COVID-19.

V gene TRBV7-3 combines with J gene TRBJ2-5, with 7 bases aligning to TRBD2. The CDR3 contains 12 residues. From germline, CDR1 is SGHTA and CDR2 FQGTGA. CDR3 region: CAGSGFQETQYF. CDR3 DNA: TGTGCTGGTAGCGGGTTCCAAGAGACCCAGTACTTC.

This chain joins TRBV2 and TRBJ1-2; 8 bases agree with TRBD1. CDR3 length equals 13 residues. Germline V CDR1 and CDR2: SNHLY, FYNNEI. V gave up 8 bases and J gave up 5 bases; unmatched junction bases: 7. The CDR3 reads CASQGAPRYGYTF. The CDR3 nucleotides read TGTGCCAGCCAGGGGGCGCCCCGGTATGGCTACACCTTC.

This clone has a handful of counts. The rearrangement links TRBV5-1 to TRBJ2-3; 11 bases match TRBD1. Germline loops: CDR1 SGHRS, CDR2 YFSETQ. With 5 bases clipped from V and 3 bases from J, the junction kept 5 bases outside the gene matches. The CDR3 loop spans 15 amino acids. DNA of the CDR3: TGCGCCAGCAGAAGAGGACAGGGGGCGACAGATACGCAGTATTTT. The encoded protein is CASRRGQGATDTQYF.

CDR3 loop: CASSPGYGYTF. CDR3 coding DNA: TGTGCCAGCAGTCCAGGCTATGGCTACACCTTC. The chain employs TRBV12-3 or TRBV12-4 and TRBJ1-2, with no clear D. CDR3 length equals 11 residues. V gave up 5 bases and J gave up 4 bases, with 5 bases separating them.

The chain combines TRBV15 with TRBJ2-1; TRBD2 aligns across 7 bases. With V trimmed by 3 bases and J by 5 bases, 7 bases remained unmatched. The CDR3 is 15 residues long. Germline values: CDR1 LNHNV, CDR2 YYDKDF (reference sequence). Here the CDR3 DNA reads TGTGCCACCAGCAGGCGGGCGGGAGACAACAATGAGCAGTTCTTC. Its translation: CATSRRAGDNNEQFF.

J is TRBJ1-5 and V is TRBV7-8; TRBD1 agrees at 9 bases. The CDR3 spans 16 residues. After removal of 2 bases from V and 5 bases from J, the junction contained 7 bases not matched to a gene. Per the germline V gene, CDR1 is SGHVS and CDR2 is FQNEAQ. CDR3 region: CASSLRAGQGDQPQHF. The CDR3, as DNA: TGTGCCAGCAGCTTAAGAGCGGGACAGGGAGATCAGCCCCAGCATTTT. The variable domain in full, completed from reference TRBV7-8 and TRBJ1-5, reads GAGVSQSPRYKVAKRGQDVALRCDPISGHVSLFWYQQALGQGPEFLTYFQNEAQLDKSGLPSDRFFAERPEGSVSTLKIQRTQQEDSAVYLCASSLRAGQGDQPQHFGDGTRLSIL.

The sample holds a few counts of this clone. The chain uses TRBV19 and TRBJ1-2; D gene ambiguous. The CDR3 is 14 residues long. Germline V gives CDR1 LNHDA, CDR2 SQIVND (reference sequence). Trimming stripped 7 bases from V and 0 bases from J, with 12 bases between. The CDR3 loop is CASKVSGTNYGYTF. CDR3 sequence (DNA): TGTGCCAGTAAAGTTTCGGGTACTAACTATGGCTACACCTTC. Full variable domain (outside the CDR3, taken from reference TRBV19 and TRBJ1-2): DGGITQSPKYLFRKEGQNVTLSCEQNLNHDAMYWYRQDPGQGLRLIYYSQIVNDFQKGDIAEGYSVSREKKESFPLTVTSAQKNPTAFYLCASKVSGTNYGYTFGSGTRLTVV.

The chain recombines TRBV14 with TRBJ2-1, with a possible D match to TRBD1 (6 bases). The CDR3 contains 16 residues. Trimming shortened V by 0 bases and J by 2 bases, and 11 bases separated the two germline ends. Germline loops: CDR1 SGHDN, CDR2 FVKESK. In nucleotides, the CDR3 is TGTGCCAGCAGCCAAGAATGGACAGTTACCTACAATGAGCAGTTCTTC. Residues: CASSQEWTVTYNEQFF.

This clone was recorded a few times. The chain is built from TRBV5-1 and TRBJ2-7, with D hard to call. Germline V lookup: CDR1 SGHRS, CDR2 YFSETQ. Trimming shortened V by 1 base and J by 6 bases, and 20 bases separated the two germline ends. This CDR3 comprises 16 residues. The CDR3 coding sequence is TGCGCCAGCAGCTTGAATCCCGTCCTCGGGTTGGGCGAGCAGTACTTC. Its protein is CASSLNPVLGLGEQYF.

The V gene is TRBV9, the J gene TRBJ2-2; possibly TRBD2 for D (5 bases). The V and J ends lost 4 bases and 9 bases respectively, with 13 bases between them. This CDR3 contains 13 residues. The germline V gene encodes CDR1 SGDLS and CDR2 YYNGEE. This chain's CDR3 is CASSPEGFRELFF. DNA of the CDR3: TGTGCCAGCAGCCCAGAGGGATTCCGGGAGCTGTTTTTT.

The genes are TRBV4-2 and TRBJ2-2, with D uncertain. V lost 4 bases and J lost 3, with 9 bases in between. CDR1 and CDR2 from the germline V gene are LGHNA and YNFKEQ. The CDR3 is made up of 14 amino acids. Here the CDR3 reads CASSREDYTGELFF. CDR3 bases: TGTGCCAGCAGCCGTGAGGATTACACCGGGGAGCTGTTTTTT.

The chain carries TRBV7-9 and TRBJ2-6; 7 bases line up with TRBD1. The CDR3 runs 18 residues. Germline V gene data show CDR1 as SEHNR and CDR2 as FQNEAQ (reference sequence). V dropped 5 bases and J dropped 0; count of bases not matched to a gene: 10. CDR3: CASSPRQGHVSGANVLTF. CDR3 nucleotide sequence: TGTGCCAGCAGCCCACGACAGGGACACGTCTCTGGGGCCAACGTCCTGACTTTC.

In its sample, this clone was seen many times. The CDR3 sequence: CASSQELAGRGLFF. CDR3 DNA: TGTGCCAGCAGCCAAGAACTAGCGGGGCGGGGGCTGTTTTTT. The chain is built from TRBV3-1 (or the pseudogene TRBV3-2) and TRBJ2-2; TRBD2 agrees at 10 bases. The germline V gene encodes CDR1 LGHDT and CDR2 YNNKEL (reference sequence). Trimming removed 0 bases from V and 13 bases from J; junction bases left unmatched: 5. The CDR3 totals 14 residues.

The gene calls are TRBV29-1 and TRBJ2-3; 9 nucleotides line up with TRBD1. V lost 4 bases and J lost 1; bases outside the gene matches: 12. The CDR3 totals 17 residues. Germline V gives CDR1 SQVTM, CDR2 ANQGSEA. Here the CDR3 DNA reads TGCAGCGTTGGGAGATTACAGGGGGCTACGGGCACAGATACGCAGTATTTT. Amino acids: CSVGRLQGATGTDTQYF.

The chain has TRBV7-9 and TRBJ2-2, with 9 bases fitting TRBD2. The CDR3 totals 15 residues. Germline loops: CDR1 SEHNR, CDR2 FQNEAQ (reference sequence). V trimming: 8 bases; J trimming: 7 bases; junction bases outside the gene matches: 11. The CDR3 is CASSHRREGIGELFF. CDR3 nucleotides: TGTGCCAGCTCTCATCGGCGGGAGGGTATCGGGGAGCTGTTTTTT.

This clone occurred a few times. This sequence joins TRBV4-1 and TRBJ1-1, with TRBD1 identical over 7 bases. V dropped 1 base and J dropped 5; count of bases not matched to a gene: 7. The CDR3 is made up of 15 amino acids. Germline V gene data show CDR1 as MGHRA and CDR2 as YSYEKL. CDR3 protein: CASSQAGGKRTEAFF. The CDR3 bases are TGCGCCAGCAGCCAAGCAGGGGGAAAGCGAACTGAAGCTTTCTTT.

V usage is TRBV9 and J usage is TRBJ2-7; possible D gene TRBD2, 6 bases. Germline V gives CDR1 SGDLS, CDR2 YYNGEE. V was trimmed by 1 base and J by 2 bases, leaving 13 bases between them. The CDR3 consists of 15 residues. As DNA, the CDR3 is TGTGCCAGCAGCGTATTGACGGGACTGACCTACGAGCAGTACTTC. Translated: CASSVLTGLTYEQYF. The entire variable domain, with the rest obtained from reference TRBV9 and TRBJ2-7, is as follows: DSGVTQTPKHLITATGQRVTLRCSPRSGDLSVYWYQQSLDQGLQFLIQYYNGEERAKGNILERFSAQQFPDLHSELNLSSLELGDSALYFCASSVLTGLTYEQYFGPGTRLTVT.